The present T cell receptor beta chain was sequenced within a study of T cells in Graves' hyperthyroidism and ophthalmopathy. Study conclusions and caveats: The majority of expanded thyroid clonotypes above 0.001 also appeared in blood. Ophthalmopathy and stable hyperthyroidism were told apart by a 13 V-J model.

Reasons for excluding patients were uncontrolled infection, other autoimmune disease, pregnancy or lactation. This clonotype was seen at least ten times. Its antigen is still unknown. The TCR beta CDR3 regions underwent amplification using RNA transcripts as the source. TCR CDR3 underwent first-round RT-PCR with the HTBI primer set. TCRdb processed the multiplex PCR reads anew with MiXCR; each CDR3 protein has one entry. The data hold 330,000 or so distinct CDR3 sequences, with 15% to 20% observed a single time. Trimming cost V 2 bases and J 2 bases; bases outside gene matches: 6. The CDR3 spans 14 residues. The germline gives CDR1 DFQATT, CDR2 SNEGSKA (reference sequence).

What was sequenced was blood. This chain uses TRBV20-1 with TRBJ2-7; TRBD2 agrees at 7 bases. The sequence came from a woman in her 40s with Graves' ophthalmopathy. The CDR3 coding sequence is TGCAGTGCTAGACTGCTGCGGGAGACCTACGAGCAGTACTTC. It yields the protein CSARLLRETYEQYF.